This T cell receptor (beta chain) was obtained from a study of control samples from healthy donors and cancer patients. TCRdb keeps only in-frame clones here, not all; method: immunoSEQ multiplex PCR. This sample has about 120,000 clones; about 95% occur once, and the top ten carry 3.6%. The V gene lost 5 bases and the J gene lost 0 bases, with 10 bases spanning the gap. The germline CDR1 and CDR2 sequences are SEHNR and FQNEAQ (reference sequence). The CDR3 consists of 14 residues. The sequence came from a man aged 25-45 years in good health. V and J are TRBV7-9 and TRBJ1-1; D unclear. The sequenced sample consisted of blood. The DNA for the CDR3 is TGTGCCAGCAGCCCGAGAGGGATGAACACTGAAGCTTTCTTT. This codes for CASSPRGMNTEAFF.